These 21 T cell receptor beta chains share one sample of origin, sequenced in a study of blood T cell repertoires in COVID-19. TCRdb's copy holds only in-frame clones and misses some; the assay was immunoSEQ multiplex PCR. The sample lists roughly 60,000 clones, about 81% seen once, with about 15% in the top ten. The sample consisted of peripheral blood. The receptors here all came from a man older than 75 with acute or convalescent COVID-19.

The V gene is TRBV6-5, the J gene TRBJ1-2, with TRBD1 identical over 7 bases. In germline, CDR1 is MNHEY, CDR2 SVGAGI. V shed 6 bases and J 10 bases; nucleotides not matched to a gene: 14. The CDR3 consists of 14 residues. In nucleotides, the CDR3 is TGTGCCAGCAGGCTACGGACAGGAGTCTTCACCTACACCTTC. Protein product: CASRLRTGVFTYTF.

J is TRBJ1-6 and V is TRBV7-2; tentatively, D is TRBD1 (5 bases). The CDR3 is 12 amino acids. Deletions cut 6 bases from V and 10 bases from J, with 10 bases between. Germline V gives CDR1 SGHTA, CDR2 FQGNSA. The CDR3 nucleotides are TGTGCCAGCAGTGACAGAGCCTCACCCCTCCACTTT. It translates to CASSDRASPLHF.

The V call is TRBV5-6, the J call TRBJ2-7, with 15 bases that match TRBD2. Unmatched junction bases numbered 4, after V lost 4 bases and J lost 5 bases. This CDR3 contains 15 residues. Germline values: CDR1 SGHDT, CDR2 YYEEEE. DNA for the CDR3: TGTGCCAGCAGCGGACTAGCGGGGGGGCCCCACGAGCAGTACTTC. Its protein is CASSGLAGGPHEQYF.

The chain links TRBV30 to TRBJ1-6; the D gene is possibly TRBD1 (5 bases). The CDR3 runs 13 residues. V was cut by 7 bases and J by 4 bases, with 11 bases left in between. The germline V gene has CDR1 GTSNPN and CDR2 SVGIG (reference sequence). The CDR3 region is CASADNYNSPLHF. In DNA form, the CDR3 reads TGTGCCTCCGCGGACAATTATAATTCACCCCTCCACTTT.

V and J are TRBV19 and TRBJ1-5; the D is unclear. The CDR3 has 17 amino acids. V lost 2 bases, J lost 4 bases, and 18 bases lay in between. The V gene's germline CDR1 is LNHDA and CDR2 SQIVND (reference sequence). The CDR3 region has the DNA TGTGCCAGTAGTATATTGTCGGGGAAAGGCCGAAATCAGCCCCAGCATTTT. This sequence encodes CASSILSGKGRNQPQHF.

The genes are TRBV3-1 (or the pseudogene TRBV3-2) and TRBJ1-4; D is ambiguous. Germline loops: CDR1 LGHDT, CDR2 YNNKEL (reference sequence). The V end lost 1 base, the J end lost 8 bases, and 11 bases lay between the germline ends. This CDR3 is 14 amino acids long. The DNA for the CDR3 is TGTGCCAGCAGCCAAGCCGGGATTAGGGAAAAACTGTTTTTT. This sequence encodes CASSQAGIREKLFF.

The rearrangement joins TRBV5-8 to TRBJ1-3, with 8 bases fitting TRBD1. The V gene's germline CDR1 is SGHTS and CDR2 YDEGEE. After removal of 2 bases from V and 0 bases from J, the junction contained 4 bases not matched to a gene. CDR3 size: 16 residues. CDR3 nucleotide sequence: TGTGCCAGCAGCTTACAGGGGGGAAACTCTGGAAACACCATATATTTT. Translation gives CASSLQGGNSGNTIYF. The full variable domain, rest sourced from reference TRBV5-8 and TRBJ1-3, is EAGVTQSPTHLIKTRGQQATLRCSPISGHTSVYWYQQALGLGLQFLLWYDEGEERNRGNFPPRFSGRQFPNYSSELNVNALELEDSALYLCASSLQGGNSGNTIYFGEGSWLTVV.

This chain joins TRBV6-5 and TRBJ1-1; possible D gene TRBD1, 6 bases. Germline CDR1 MNHEY, CDR2 SVGAGI. V was trimmed by 5 bases and J by 6 bases, leaving 16 bases between them. The CDR3 length is 14 residues. The CDR3 DNA follows: TGTGCCAGCAGTCCGTACCCGACAGGCTCTGAAGCTTTCTTT. Its translation: CASSPYPTGSEAFF.

This rearrangement joins TRBV10-3 to TRBJ1-4; 9 bases match TRBD1. Germline V gene lookup returns CDR1 ENHRY and CDR2 SYGVKD. The V and J ends lost 6 bases and 5 bases, in that order; junction bases with no gene match: 4. The CDR3 has 14 amino acids. CDR3 loop: CAISTGGSNEKLFF. CDR3 DNA: TGTGCCATCAGCACAGGGGGCTCAAATGAAAAACTGTTTTTT.

The rearrangement joins TRBV3-1 (or the pseudogene TRBV3-2) to TRBJ2-4; D not resolved. The length of the CDR3 is 12 residues. V was trimmed by 4 bases and J by 11 bases, leaving 12 bases between them. Germline-derived CDR1 and CDR2 are LGHDT and YNNKEL (reference sequence). Written as DNA, the CDR3 is TGTGCCAGCAGCCCCCGAGGAGCCTTTCAGTACTTC. This encodes CASSPRGAFQYF.

A single count supports this clone. CDR3 DNA: TGTGCCAGTAGTATAGCAGGGACAGCGGTTAAAAATGAGCAGTTCTTC. It is translated as CASSIAGTAVKNEQFF. The chain uses TRBV19 and TRBJ2-1, with TRBD1 identical over 7 bases. V lost 1 base, J lost 7 bases, and 10 bases stayed unmatched. In germline, CDR1 is LNHDA, CDR2 SQIVND (reference sequence). There are 16 residues in the CDR3. Combining the CDR3 with reference TRBV19 and TRBJ2-1 gives the whole variable domain DGGITQSPKYLFRKEGQNVTLSCEQNLNHDAMYWYRQDPGQGLRLIYYSQIVNDFQKGDIAEGYSVSREKKESFPLTVTSAQKNPTAFYLCASSIAGTAVKNEQFFGPGTRLTVL.

This rearrangement joins TRBV10-1 to TRBJ2-5; TRBD2 aligns across 9 bases. The germline V gene has CDR1 WNHNN and CDR2 SYGVQD (reference sequence). The V segment lost 2 bases and the J segment 6 bases; nucleotides outside the gene matches: 10. The CDR3 runs to 16 residues. CDR3 coding DNA: TGCGCCAGCAGTGAGGGCGGGGGGGCCGCACGGCAGACCCAGTACTTC. Protein: CASSEGGGAARQTQYF.

The V gene is TRBV19, the J gene TRBJ1-2; D may be TRBD1 (5 bases). Looked up from germline, CDR1 is LNHDA and CDR2 is SQIVND (reference sequence). The CDR3 spans 14 residues. Trimming removed 2 bases at V and 4 bases at J, with 11 bases between. CDR3 in DNA: TGTGCCAGTAGTATACTCGGAGGGGCCTATGGCTACACCTTC. This codes for CASSILGGAYGYTF.

The chain is built from TRBV23-1 and TRBJ2-7, with D possibly matching TRBD1 (6 bases). TRBV23-1 is filed as an ORF, its function uncertain. This CDR3 has 16 amino acids. V gave up 2 bases and J gave up 2 bases, with 16 bases separating them. The CDR3 is CASSQPTGFITYEQYF. The CDR3 coding sequence is TGCGCCAGCAGTCAACCCACAGGGTTCATCACCTACGAGCAGTACTTC.

J is TRBJ2-3 and V is TRBV9; 11 bases agree with TRBD2. The CDR3 is 13 amino acids. V was clipped by 5 bases and J by 4 bases; unmatched bases: 0. CDR1 is SGDLS and CDR2 is YYNGEE in the germline V gene. CDR3 DNA: TGTGCCAGCAGGACTAGCGGGGCAGATACGCAGTATTTT. It is translated as CASRTSGADTQYF.

The chain recombines TRBV5-8 with TRBJ1-5, with 8 bases matching TRBD1. The CDR3 consists of 17 residues. With V trimmed by 4 bases and J by 5 bases, 14 bases remained unmatched. CDR1 and CDR2 (germline): SGHTS, YDEGEE. CDR3: CASSALVPGQGYQPQHF. The CDR3 DNA sequence: TGTGCCAGCAGCGCACTGGTCCCCGGACAGGGTTATCAGCCCCAGCATTTT.

The rearrangement links TRBV15 to TRBJ1-1, with 7 positions matching TRBD1. The CDR3 is 16 amino acids. Trimming at V came to 1 base and at J to 0 bases, leaving 5 bases not matched to a gene. Per the germline V gene, CDR1 is LNHNV and CDR2 is YYDKDF (reference sequence). In DNA form, the CDR3 reads TGTGCCACCAGCAGAGGAGGGGGCACAATGAACACTGAAGCTTTCTTT. It yields the protein CATSRGGGTMNTEAFF. Supplemented by reference TRBV15 and TRBJ1-1, the full variable domain reads DAMVIQNPRYQVTQFGKPVTLSCSQTLNHNVMYWYQQKSSQAPKLLFHYYDKDFNNEADTPDNFQSRRPNTSFCFLDIRSPGLGDTAMYLCATSRGGGTMNTEAFFGQGTRLTVV.

This clone occurred once. This chain links TRBV7-9 with TRBJ1-6, with unresolved D. The CDR3 sequence is 11 residues long. Looked up from germline, CDR1 is SEHNR and CDR2 is FQNEAQ (reference sequence). Between the trimmed V and J ends, which lost 4 bases and 9 bases, there was a span of 4 bases. The CDR3 sequence: CASSSSSPLHF. The CDR3 DNA sequence: TGTGCCAGCAGCTCCAGTTCACCCCTCCACTTT.

The chain uses TRBV7-8 and TRBJ1-2; the D gene is possibly TRBD1 (5 bases). Trimming removed 3 bases at V and 5 bases at J, with 10 bases between. The CDR3 sequence is 13 residues long. CDR1 and CDR2 (germline): SGHVS, FQNEAQ. Here the CDR3 DNA reads TGTGCCAGCAGCTTTGACAGCCTGTATGGCTACACCTTC. It is translated as CASSFDSLYGYTF.

V usage is TRBV6-1 and J usage is TRBJ2-1, with 9 bases identical to TRBD2. Germline CDR1 reads MNHNS; CDR2 reads SASEGT. V gave up 1 base and J gave up 7 bases; unmatched junction bases: 5. This CDR3 has 15 amino acids. This CDR3 reads CASSEVASGVNEQFF. The CDR3 region has the DNA TGTGCCAGCAGTGAAGTTGCTAGCGGGGTAAATGAGCAGTTCTTC.

This clone came up once. J is TRBJ1-3 and V is TRBV15; 9 bases are a match to TRBD1. J gave up 0 bases and V 4 bases, and 4 bases lay outside the gene matches. Germline V lookup: CDR1 LNHNV, CDR2 YYDKDF (reference sequence). The CDR3 length is 16 residues. This CDR3 is CATSTTTGGSGNTIYF. Here the CDR3 DNA reads TGTGCCACCAGCACCACGACAGGGGGCTCTGGAAACACCATATATTTT.